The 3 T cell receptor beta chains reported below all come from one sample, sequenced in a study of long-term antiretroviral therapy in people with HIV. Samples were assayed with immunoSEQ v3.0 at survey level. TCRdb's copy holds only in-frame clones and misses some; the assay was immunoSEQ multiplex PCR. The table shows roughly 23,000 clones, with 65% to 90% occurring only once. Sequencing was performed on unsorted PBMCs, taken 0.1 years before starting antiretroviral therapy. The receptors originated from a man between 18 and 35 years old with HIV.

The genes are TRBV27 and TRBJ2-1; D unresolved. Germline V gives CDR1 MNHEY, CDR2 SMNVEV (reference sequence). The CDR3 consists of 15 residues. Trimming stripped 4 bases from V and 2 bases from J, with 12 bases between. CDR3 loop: CASSSTPAAYNEQFF. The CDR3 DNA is TGTGCCAGCAGTTCGACCCCGGCTGCCTACAATGAGCAGTTCTTC.

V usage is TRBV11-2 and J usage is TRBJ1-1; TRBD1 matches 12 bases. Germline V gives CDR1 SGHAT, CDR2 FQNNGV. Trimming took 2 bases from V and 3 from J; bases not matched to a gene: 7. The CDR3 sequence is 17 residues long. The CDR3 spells CASSLPQGQGAHTEAFF. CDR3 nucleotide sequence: TGTGCCAGCAGCTTACCTCAGGGACAGGGGGCGCACACTGAAGCTTTCTTT.

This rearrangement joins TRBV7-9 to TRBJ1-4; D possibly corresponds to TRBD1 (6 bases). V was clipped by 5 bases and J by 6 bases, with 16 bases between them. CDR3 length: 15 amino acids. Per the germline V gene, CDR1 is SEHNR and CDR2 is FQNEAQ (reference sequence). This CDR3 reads CASSHLGGADEKLFF. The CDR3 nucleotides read TGTGCCAGCAGCCATCTCGGGGGGGCGGATGAAAAACTGTTTTTT.